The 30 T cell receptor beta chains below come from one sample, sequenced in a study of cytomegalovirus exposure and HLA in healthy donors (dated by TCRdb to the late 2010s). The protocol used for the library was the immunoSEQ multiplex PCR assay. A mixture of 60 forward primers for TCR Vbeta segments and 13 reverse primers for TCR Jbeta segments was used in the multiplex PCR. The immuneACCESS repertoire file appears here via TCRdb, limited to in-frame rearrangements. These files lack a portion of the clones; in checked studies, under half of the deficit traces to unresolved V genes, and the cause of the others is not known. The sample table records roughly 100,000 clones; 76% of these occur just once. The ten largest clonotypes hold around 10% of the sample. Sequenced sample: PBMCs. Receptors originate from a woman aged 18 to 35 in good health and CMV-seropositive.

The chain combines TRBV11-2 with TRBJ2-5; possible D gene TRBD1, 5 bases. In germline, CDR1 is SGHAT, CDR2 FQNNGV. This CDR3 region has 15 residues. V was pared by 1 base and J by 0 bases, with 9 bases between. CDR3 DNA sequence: TGTGCCAGCAGCTTAGGGGCAGGGTACCAAGAGACCCAGTACTTC. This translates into CASSLGAGYQETQYF.

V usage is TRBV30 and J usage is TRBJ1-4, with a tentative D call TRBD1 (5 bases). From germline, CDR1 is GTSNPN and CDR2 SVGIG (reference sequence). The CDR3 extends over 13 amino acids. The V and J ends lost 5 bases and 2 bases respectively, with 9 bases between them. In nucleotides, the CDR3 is TGTGCCTGGGGGGGGGTTACTAATGAAAAACTGTTTTTT. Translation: CAWGGVTNEKLFF.

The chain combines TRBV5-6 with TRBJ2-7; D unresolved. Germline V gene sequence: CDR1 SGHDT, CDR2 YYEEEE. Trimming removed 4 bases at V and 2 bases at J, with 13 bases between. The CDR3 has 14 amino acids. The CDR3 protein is CASSPPGVPYEQYF. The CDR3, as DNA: TGTGCCAGCAGCCCTCCTGGAGTACCCTACGAGCAGTACTTC.

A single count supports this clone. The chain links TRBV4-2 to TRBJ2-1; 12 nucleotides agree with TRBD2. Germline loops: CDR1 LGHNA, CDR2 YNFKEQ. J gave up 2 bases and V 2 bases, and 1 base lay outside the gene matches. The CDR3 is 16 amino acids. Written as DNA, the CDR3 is TGTGCCAGCAGCCAAAGGACTAGCGGGGCCTACAATGAGCAGTTCTTC. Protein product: CASSQRTSGAYNEQFF.

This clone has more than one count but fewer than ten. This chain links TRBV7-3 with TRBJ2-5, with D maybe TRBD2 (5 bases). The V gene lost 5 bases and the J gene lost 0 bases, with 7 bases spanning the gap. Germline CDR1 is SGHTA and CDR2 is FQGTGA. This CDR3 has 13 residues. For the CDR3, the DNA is TGTGCCAGCAGCCGGGGATACCAAGAGACCCAGTACTTC. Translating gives CASSRGYQETQYF.

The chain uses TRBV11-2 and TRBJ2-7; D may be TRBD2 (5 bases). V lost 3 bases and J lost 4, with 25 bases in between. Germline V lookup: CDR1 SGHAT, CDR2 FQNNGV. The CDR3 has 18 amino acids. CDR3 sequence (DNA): TGTGCCAGCAGCTTCAGCAAGGGCAAGGGAGCGGACCTTTACGAGCAGTACTTC. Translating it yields CASSFSKGKGADLYEQYF.

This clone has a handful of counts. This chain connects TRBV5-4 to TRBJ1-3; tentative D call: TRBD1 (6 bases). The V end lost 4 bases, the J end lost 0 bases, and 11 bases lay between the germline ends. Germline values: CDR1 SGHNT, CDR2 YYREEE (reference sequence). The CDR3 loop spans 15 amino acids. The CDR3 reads CASSPDSSSGNTIYF. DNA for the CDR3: TGTGCCAGCAGCCCGGACAGCTCCTCTGGAAACACCATATATTTT.

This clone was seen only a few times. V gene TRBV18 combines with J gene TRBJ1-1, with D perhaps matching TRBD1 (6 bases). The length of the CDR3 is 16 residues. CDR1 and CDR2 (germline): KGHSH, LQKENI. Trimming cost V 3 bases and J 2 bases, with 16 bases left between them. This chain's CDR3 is CASSPSPSRGNTEAFF. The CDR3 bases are TGTGCCAGCTCACCCTCACCATCCAGGGGCAACACTGAAGCTTTCTTT.

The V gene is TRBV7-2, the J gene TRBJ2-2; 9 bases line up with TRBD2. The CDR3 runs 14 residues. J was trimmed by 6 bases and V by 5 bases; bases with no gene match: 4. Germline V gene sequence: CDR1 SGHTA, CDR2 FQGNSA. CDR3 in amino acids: CASSMRGGPGELFF. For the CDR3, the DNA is TGTGCCAGCAGCATGCGGGGGGGCCCCGGGGAGCTGTTTTTT. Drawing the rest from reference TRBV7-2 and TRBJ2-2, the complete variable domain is GAGVSQSPSNKVTEKGKDVELRCDPISGHTALYWYRQSLGQGLEFLIYFQGNSAPDKSGLPSDRFSAERTGGSVSTLTIQRTQQEDSAVYLCASSMRGGPGELFFGEGSRLTVL.

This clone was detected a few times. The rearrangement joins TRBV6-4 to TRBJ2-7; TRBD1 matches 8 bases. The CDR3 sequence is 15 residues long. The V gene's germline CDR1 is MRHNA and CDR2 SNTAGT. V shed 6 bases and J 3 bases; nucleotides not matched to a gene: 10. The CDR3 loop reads CASSPGAGGVYEQYF. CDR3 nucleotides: TGTGCCAGCAGCCCGGGGGCAGGGGGCGTCTACGAGCAGTACTTC.

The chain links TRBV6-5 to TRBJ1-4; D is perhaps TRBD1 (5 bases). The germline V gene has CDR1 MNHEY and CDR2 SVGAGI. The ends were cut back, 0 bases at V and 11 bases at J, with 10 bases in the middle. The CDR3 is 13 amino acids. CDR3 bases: TGTGCCAGCAGTTACTCTCAGGGAGGGAAACTGTTTTTT. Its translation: CASSYSQGGKLFF.

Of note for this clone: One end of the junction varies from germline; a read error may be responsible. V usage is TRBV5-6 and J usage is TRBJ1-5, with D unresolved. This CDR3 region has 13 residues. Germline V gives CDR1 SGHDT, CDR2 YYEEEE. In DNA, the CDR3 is TGTGCCAGCAGTTTGGGCACGGGGTCAGCCCAGCATTTT. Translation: CASSLGTGSAQHF.

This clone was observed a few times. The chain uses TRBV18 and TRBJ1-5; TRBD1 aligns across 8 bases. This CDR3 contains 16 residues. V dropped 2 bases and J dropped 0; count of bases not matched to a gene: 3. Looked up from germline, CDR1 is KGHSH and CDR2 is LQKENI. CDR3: CASSPFDRGSNQPQHF. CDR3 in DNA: TGTGCCAGCTCACCATTCGACAGGGGTAGCAATCAGCCCCAGCATTTT.

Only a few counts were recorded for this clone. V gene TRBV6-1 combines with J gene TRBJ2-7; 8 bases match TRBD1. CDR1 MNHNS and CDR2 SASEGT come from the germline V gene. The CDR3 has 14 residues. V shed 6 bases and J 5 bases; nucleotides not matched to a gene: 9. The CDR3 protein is CASRAPGQANEQYF. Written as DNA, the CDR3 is TGTGCCAGCAGGGCACCGGGACAGGCCAACGAGCAGTACTTC.

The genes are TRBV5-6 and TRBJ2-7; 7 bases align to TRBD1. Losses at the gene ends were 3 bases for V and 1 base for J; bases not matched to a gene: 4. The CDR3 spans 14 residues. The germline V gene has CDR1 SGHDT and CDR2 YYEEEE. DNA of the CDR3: TGTGCCAGCAGCTCGACAGGGACGTCCTACGAGCAGTACTTC. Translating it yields CASSSTGTSYEQYF.

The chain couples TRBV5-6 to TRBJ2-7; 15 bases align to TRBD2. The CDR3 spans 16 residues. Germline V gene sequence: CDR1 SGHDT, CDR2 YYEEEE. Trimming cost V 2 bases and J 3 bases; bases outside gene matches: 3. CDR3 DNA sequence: TGTGCCAGCAGCTTACCGGGACTAGCGGGGGGCTACGAGCAGTACTTC. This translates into CASSLPGLAGGYEQYF.

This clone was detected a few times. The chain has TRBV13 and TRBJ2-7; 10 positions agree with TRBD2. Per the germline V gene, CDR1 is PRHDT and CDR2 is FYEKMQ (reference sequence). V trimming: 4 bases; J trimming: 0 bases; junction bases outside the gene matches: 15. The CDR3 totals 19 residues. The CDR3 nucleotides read TGTGCCAGCAGCTCCCCTGGGGGACTAGCGTCTTTTAGCTCCTACGAGCAGTACTTC. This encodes CASSSPGGLASFSSYEQYF. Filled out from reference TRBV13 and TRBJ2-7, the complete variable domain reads AAGVIQSPRHLIKEKRETATLKCYPIPRHDTVYWYQQGPGQDPQFLISFYEKMQSDKGSIPDRFSAQQFSDYHSELNMSSLELGDSALYFCASSSPGGLASFSSYEQYFGPGTRLTVT.

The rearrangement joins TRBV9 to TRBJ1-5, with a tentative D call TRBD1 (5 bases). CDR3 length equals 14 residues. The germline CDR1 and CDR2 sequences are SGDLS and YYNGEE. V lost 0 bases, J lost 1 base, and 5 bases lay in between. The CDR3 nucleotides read TGTGCCAGCAGCGTAGGACAGAGCAATCAGCCCCAGCATTTT. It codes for CASSVGQSNQPQHF.

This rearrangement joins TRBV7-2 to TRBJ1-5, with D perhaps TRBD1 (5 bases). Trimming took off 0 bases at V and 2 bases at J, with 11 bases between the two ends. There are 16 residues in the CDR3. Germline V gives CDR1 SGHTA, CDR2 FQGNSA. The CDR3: CASSLAAGSGNQPQHF. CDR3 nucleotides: TGTGCCAGCAGCTTAGCGGCAGGGTCGGGCAATCAGCCCCAGCATTTT.

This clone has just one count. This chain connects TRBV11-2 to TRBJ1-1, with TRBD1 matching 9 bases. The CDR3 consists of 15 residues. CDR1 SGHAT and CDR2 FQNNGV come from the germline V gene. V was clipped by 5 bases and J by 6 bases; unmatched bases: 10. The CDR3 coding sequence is TGTGCCAGCAGCGCCAAGACAGGGGGGTACTCTGAAGCTTTCTTT. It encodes CASSAKTGGYSEAFF.

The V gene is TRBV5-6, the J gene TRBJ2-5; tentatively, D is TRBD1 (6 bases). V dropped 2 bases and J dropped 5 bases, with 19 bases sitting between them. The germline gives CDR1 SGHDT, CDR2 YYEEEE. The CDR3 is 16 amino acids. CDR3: CASSFIGSRGYETQYF. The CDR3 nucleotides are TGTGCCAGCAGCTTTATTGGTAGCAGGGGTTATGAGACCCAGTACTTC. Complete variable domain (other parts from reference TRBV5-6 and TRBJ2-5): DAGVTQSPTHLIKTRGQQVTLRCSPKSGHDTVSWYQQALGQGPQFIFQYYEEEERQRGNFPDRFSGHQFPNYSSELNVNALLLGDSALYLCASSFIGSRGYETQYFGPGTRLLVL.

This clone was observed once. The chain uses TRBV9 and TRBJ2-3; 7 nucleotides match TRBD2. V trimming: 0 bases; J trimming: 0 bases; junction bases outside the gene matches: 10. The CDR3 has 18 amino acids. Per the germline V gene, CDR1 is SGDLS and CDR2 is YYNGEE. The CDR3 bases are TGTGCCAGCAGCGTAGTAACGGGAGGAGGGGTTAGCACAGATACGCAGTATTTT. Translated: CASSVVTGGGVSTDTQYF.

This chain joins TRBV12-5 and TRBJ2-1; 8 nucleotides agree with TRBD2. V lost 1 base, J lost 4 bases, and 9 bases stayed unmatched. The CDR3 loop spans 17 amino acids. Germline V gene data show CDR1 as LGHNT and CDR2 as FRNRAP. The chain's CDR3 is CASGLGGSGGGYNEQFF. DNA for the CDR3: TGTGCTAGTGGTTTGGGGGGAAGCGGGGGTGGTTACAATGAGCAGTTCTTC.

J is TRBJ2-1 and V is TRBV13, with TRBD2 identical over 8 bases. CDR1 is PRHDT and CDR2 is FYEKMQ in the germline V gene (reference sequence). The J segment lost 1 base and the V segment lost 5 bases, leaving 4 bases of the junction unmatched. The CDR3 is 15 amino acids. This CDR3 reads CASSGSGNSYNEQFF. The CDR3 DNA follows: TGTGCCAGCAGCGGTAGCGGGAATTCCTACAATGAGCAGTTCTTC.

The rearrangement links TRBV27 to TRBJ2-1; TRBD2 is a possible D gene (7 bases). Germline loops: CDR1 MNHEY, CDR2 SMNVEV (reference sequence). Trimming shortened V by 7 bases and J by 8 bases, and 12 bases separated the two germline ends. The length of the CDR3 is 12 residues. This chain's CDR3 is CASKRGAHEQFF. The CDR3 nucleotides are TGTGCCAGCAAACGGGGGGCCCATGAGCAGTTCTTC.

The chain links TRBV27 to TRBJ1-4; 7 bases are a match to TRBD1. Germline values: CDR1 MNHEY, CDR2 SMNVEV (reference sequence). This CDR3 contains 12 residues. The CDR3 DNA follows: TGTCCTAGAGGGGGCGCGATGGAAAAACTGTTTTTT. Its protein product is CPRGGAMEKLFF.

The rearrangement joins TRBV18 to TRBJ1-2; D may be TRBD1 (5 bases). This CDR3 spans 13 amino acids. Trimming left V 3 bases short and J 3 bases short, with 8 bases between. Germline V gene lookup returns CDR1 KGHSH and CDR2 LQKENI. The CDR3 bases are TGTGCCAGCTCACCGGACAAAGACTATGGCTACACCTTC. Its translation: CASSPDKDYGYTF.

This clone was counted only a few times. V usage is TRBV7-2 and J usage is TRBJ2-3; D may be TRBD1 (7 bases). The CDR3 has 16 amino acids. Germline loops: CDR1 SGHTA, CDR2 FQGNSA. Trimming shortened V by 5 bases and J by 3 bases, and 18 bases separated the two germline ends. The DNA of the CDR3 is TGTGCCAGCAGCGTGTACAGGGGAAGCGGGACAGATACGCAGTATTTT. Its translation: CASSVYRGSGTDTQYF.

The CDR3, as DNA: TGTGCCAGCAGCTTATATGGTGCGGGGGGCGCAGATACGCAGTATTTT. Translating gives CASSLYGAGGADTQYF. V and J are TRBV7-9 and TRBJ2-3; 8 nucleotides agree with TRBD2. The CDR3 length is 16 residues. V lost 2 bases to trimming and J lost 4 bases; unmatched junction nucleotides: 8. Germline values: CDR1 SEHNR, CDR2 FQNEAQ (reference sequence). Full variable domain (outside the CDR3, taken from reference TRBV7-9 and TRBJ2-3): DTGVSQNPRHKITKRGQNVTFRCDPISEHNRLYWYRQTLGQGPEFLTYFQNEAQLEKSRLLSDRFSAERPKGSFSTLEIQRTEQGDSAMYLCASSLYGAGGADTQYFGPGTRLTVL.

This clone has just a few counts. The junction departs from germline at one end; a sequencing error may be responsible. The CDR3 DNA sequence: TGTGCCGGCAGCGGAGGGAGTTTAGGGGACAATGAGCAGTTCTTC. Encoded protein: CAGSGGSLGDNEQFF. This chain links TRBV5-5 with TRBJ2-1; D is perhaps TRBD2 (6 bases). This CDR3 spans 15 amino acids. Germline assignment: CDR1 SGHKS and CDR2 YYEKEE (reference sequence).